The clone carrying this TCR beta chain was observed a single time. Antigen: not known. Staff drew approximately 9.7 milliliters of peripheral blood from each donor. The data stem from a study of blood T cells in healthy people across ages. The CDR3 length is 17 residues. Per the germline V gene, CDR1 is MGHRA and CDR2 is YSYEKL. V lost 1 base and J lost 0, with 13 bases in between. Study conclusions and caveats: Unsorted PBMC input precluded a conclusive naive versus antigen-experienced comparison.

Together with a sample-barcoded 5' primer, a J-beta primer mix was included in a second PCR lasting roughly 7 to 11 cycles. TCRdb processed the 5' RACE reads anew with MiXCR; each CDR3 protein has one entry. The data show around 1,600,000 distinct CDR3 sequences, with 35% to 45% seen just once and more than 4% held by the top ten. Material for sequencing was blood. The chain couples TRBV4-1 to TRBJ2-1; D is uncertain. This TCR was sampled from a woman younger than 35 in good health. The CDR3 DNA sequence: TGCGCCAGCAGCCAAGTACCAGTTAAGAGCTCCTACAATGAGCAGTTCTTC. It yields the protein CASSQVPVKSSYNEQFF.